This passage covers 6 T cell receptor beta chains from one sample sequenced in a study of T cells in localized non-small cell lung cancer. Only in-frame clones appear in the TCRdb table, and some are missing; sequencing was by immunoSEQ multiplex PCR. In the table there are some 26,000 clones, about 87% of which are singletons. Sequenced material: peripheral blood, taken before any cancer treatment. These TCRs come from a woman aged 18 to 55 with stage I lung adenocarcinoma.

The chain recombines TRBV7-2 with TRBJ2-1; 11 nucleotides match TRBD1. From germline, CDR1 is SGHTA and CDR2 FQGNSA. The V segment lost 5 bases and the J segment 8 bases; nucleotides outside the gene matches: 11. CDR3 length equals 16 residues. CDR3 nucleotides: TGTGCCAGCAGCAACCACGGGACAGGGGGAAAGCATGAGCAGTTCTTC. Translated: CASSNHGTGGKHEQFF.

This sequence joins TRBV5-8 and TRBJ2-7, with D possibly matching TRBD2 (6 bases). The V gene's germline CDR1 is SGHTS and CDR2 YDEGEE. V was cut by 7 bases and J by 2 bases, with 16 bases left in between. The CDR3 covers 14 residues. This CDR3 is CASPPLAYPYEQYF. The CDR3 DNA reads TGTGCCAGCCCCCCCCTAGCGTACCCCTACGAGCAGTACTTC.

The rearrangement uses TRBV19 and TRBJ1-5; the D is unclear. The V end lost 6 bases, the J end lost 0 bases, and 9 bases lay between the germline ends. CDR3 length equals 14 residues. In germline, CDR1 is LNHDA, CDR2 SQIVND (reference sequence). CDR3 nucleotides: TGTGCCAGTAGCTCAAGCAGTAGCAATCAGCCCCAGCATTTT. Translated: CASSSSSSNQPQHF. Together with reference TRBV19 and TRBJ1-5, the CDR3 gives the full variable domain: DGGITQSPKYLFRKEGQNVTLSCEQNLNHDAMYWYRQDPGQGLRLIYYSQIVNDFQKGDIAEGYSVSREKKESFPLTVTSAQKNPTAFYLCASSSSSSNQPQHFGDGTRLSIL.

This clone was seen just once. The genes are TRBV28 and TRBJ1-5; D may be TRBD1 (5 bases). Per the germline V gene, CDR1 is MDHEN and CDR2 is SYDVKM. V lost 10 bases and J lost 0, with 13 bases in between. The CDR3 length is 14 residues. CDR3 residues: CANGGDGSNQPQHF. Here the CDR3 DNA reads TGTGCCAACGGGGGGGACGGTAGCAATCAGCCCCAGCATTTT. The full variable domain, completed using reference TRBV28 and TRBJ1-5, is DVKVTQSSRYLVKRTGEKVFLECVQDMDHENMFWYRQDPGLGLRLIYFSYDVKMKEKGDIPEGYSVSREKKERFSLILESASTNQTSMYLCANGGDGSNQPQHFGDGTRLSIL.

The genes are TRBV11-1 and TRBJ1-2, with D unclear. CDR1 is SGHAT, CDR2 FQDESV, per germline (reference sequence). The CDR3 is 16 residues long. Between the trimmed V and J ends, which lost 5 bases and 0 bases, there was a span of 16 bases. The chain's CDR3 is CASSRPKDGANYGYTF. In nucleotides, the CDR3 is TGTGCCAGCAGCCGCCCCAAGGACGGTGCTAACTATGGCTACACCTTC.

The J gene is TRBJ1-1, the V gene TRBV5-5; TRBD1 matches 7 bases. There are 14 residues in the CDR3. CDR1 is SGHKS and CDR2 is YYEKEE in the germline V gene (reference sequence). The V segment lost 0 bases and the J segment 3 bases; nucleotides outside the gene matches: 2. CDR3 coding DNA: TGTGCCAGCAGCTTGGACAGGGGTGACACTGAAGCTTTCTTT. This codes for CASSLDRGDTEAFF.